The sequence of this T cell receptor (beta chain) was determined in a study of naive and memory T cell subsets. Amplification of ligated cDNA took four PCR rounds with SP2 and nested alpha and beta constant primers. Blood and skin TCR RNA was reverse transcribed with alpha and beta constant primers. TCRdb processed the 5' RACE reads anew with MiXCR; each CDR3 protein has one entry. Of 45,000 to 55,000 distinct CDR3 sequences listed, about 4.5% were seen once; the top ten hold roughly 0.8%. The CDR3 runs to 15 residues. Trimming shortened V by 8 bases and J by 0 bases, and 14 bases separated the two germline ends. The germline gives CDR1 SEHNR, CDR2 FQNEAQ (reference sequence). This clonotype has just a few counts. TCR cDNA received a 3' ligated oligonucleotide that carried a UMI. Whole blood, 2.5 ml, came from adult healthy volunteers. Unsorted total RNA, roughly 1 to 1,100 ng, was DNase treated before reverse transcription.

This TCR was sampled from a female donor in good health. The chain has TRBV7-9 and TRBJ1-3; possible D gene TRBD1, 5 bases. CDR3 nucleotides: TGTGCCAGCGGCCGGGGGACCCCCTCTGGAAACACCATATATTTT. This translates into CASGRGTPSGNTIYF.